This T cell receptor beta chain was profiled in a study of cytomegalovirus exposure and HLA in healthy donors. Study outcomes and limitations: Among TCR sequences, most were rare, though some public TCRs appeared in many donors. Sequence variants that were highly shared formed a cluster that was likely a sequencing artifact. Researchers had no immune exposure information except CMV serostatus available.

Germline V gene sequence: CDR1 MNHEY, CDR2 SVGAGI. V lost 1 base, J lost 0 bases, and 8 bases lay in between. There are 15 residues in the CDR3. In regard to this clone: Its antigen is not known.

Primers included in the PCR were 60 Vbeta and 13 Jbeta primers. Assay: immunoSEQ multiplex PCR; the TCRdb copy retains only in-frame clones and omits some. There are under 200,000 clones in the sample; 60% to 85% occur only once, and about 7.9% lies in the top ten. The J gene is TRBJ2-3, the V gene TRBV6-5; D remains unclear. Sequenced sample: PBMCs. The TCR originated in a male donor in good health and CMV-seropositive. The chain's CDR3 is CASSYWPKSTDTQYF. CDR3 DNA sequence: TGTGCCAGCAGTTACTGGCCAAAAAGCACAGATACGCAGTATTTT.